These 2 T cell receptor beta chains were all obtained from the same sample, sequenced in a study of T-cell memory formation after mild COVID-19. TCRdb re-called the 5' RACE reads with MiXCR, one entry per CDR3 protein. The sample records 560,000 or so distinct CDR3 sequences, around a sixth being singletons. Sequencing was carried out using PBMCs or a T cell subset sorted from them (not recorded which). These receptor sequences come from an adult woman who had mild COVID-19 (a few samples of this study predate the infection). Cell type and time point are not known.

The chain employs TRBV3-1 and TRBJ1-2; D remains ambiguous. The germline V gene has CDR1 LGHDT and CDR2 YNNKEL (reference sequence). This CDR3 contains 14 residues. V was shortened by 6 bases and J by 8 bases, with 19 bases between the two germline ends. As DNA, the CDR3 is TGTGCCAGCAGGCCGACAACAGAGGCGATCGGCTACACCTTC. Amino acids: CASRPTTEAIGYTF.

This clonotype was detected only a few times. J is TRBJ2-7 and V is TRBV12-3 or TRBV12-4; D might be TRBD2 (7 bases). V lost 6 bases and J 0 bases, leaving 21 bases between the germline ends. The CDR3 runs 17 residues. This CDR3 is CASSPRGGGFSSYEQYF. CDR3 DNA sequence: TGTGCCAGCAGCCCGAGGGGGGGGGGCTTTAGCTCCTACGAGCAGTACTTC.